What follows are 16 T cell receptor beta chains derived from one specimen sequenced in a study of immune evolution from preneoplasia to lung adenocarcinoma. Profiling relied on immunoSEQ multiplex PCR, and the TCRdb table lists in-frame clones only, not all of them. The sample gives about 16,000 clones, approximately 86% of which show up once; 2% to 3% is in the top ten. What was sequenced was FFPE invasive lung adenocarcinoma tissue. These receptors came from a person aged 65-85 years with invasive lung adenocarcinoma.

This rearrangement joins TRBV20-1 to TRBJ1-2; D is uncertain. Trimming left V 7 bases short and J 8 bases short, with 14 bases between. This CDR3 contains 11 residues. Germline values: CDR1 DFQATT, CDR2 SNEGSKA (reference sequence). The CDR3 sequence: CSGGWTAGYTF. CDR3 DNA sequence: TGCAGTGGAGGGTGGACGGCGGGCTACACCTTC.

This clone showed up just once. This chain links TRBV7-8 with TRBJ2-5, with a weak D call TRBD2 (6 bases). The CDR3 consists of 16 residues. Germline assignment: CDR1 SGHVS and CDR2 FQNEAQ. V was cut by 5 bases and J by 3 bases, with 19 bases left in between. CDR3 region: CASSPTLAGFEETQYF. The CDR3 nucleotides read TGTGCCAGCAGCCCCACTCTCGCGGGATTCGAAGAGACCCAGTACTTC. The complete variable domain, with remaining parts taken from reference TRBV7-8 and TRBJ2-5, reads GAGVSQSPRYKVAKRGQDVALRCDPISGHVSLFWYQQALGQGPEFLTYFQNEAQLDKSGLPSDRFFAERPEGSVSTLKIQRTQQEDSAVYLCASSPTLAGFEETQYFGPGTRLLVL.

DNA of the CDR3: TGCGCCAGCAGTGGCTTAGTCTCGAAAGAGACCCAGTACTTC. Translation gives CASSGLVSKETQYF. The chain combines TRBV10-2 with TRBJ2-5; D unresolved. Trimming removed 4 bases from V and 3 bases from J, with 12 bases in between. The CDR3 has 14 residues. The germline gives CDR1 WSHSY, CDR2 SAAADI.

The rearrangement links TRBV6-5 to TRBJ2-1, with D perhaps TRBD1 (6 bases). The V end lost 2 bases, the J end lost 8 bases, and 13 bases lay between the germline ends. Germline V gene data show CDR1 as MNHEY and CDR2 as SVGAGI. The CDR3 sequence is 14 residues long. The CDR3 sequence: CASSYEGVEDEQFF. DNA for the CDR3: TGTGCCAGCAGTTACGAGGGGGTGGAGGATGAGCAGTTCTTC.

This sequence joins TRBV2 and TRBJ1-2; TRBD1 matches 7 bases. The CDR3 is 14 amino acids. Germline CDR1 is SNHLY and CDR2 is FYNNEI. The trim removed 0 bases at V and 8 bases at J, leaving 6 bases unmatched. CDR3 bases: TGTGCCAGCAGTGAAGCGCACCGGACAGGAGGCTACACCTTC. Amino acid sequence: CASSEAHRTGGYTF.

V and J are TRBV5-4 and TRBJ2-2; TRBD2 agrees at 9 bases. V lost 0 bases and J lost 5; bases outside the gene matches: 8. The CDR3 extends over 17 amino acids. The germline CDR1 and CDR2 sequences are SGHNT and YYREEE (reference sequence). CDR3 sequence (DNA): TGTGCCAGCAGCTTGGGCCTAGCGGGGCTTGGGACCGGGGAGCTGTTTTTT. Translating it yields CASSLGLAGLGTGELFF.

The CDR3 coding sequence is TGCGCCAGCAGCCAAGGACAGGAGAAGCCCCAGCATTTT. Protein product: CASSQGQEKPQHF. J is TRBJ1-5 and V is TRBV5-1, with 7 bases matching TRBD1. CDR1 SGHRS and CDR2 YFSETQ come from the germline V gene. The CDR3 is 13 amino acids. Trimming cost V 4 bases and J 8 bases; bases outside gene matches: 6.

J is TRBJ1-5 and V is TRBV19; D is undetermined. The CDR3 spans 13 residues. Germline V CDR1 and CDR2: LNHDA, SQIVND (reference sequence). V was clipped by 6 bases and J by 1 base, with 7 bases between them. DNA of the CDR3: TGTGCCAGTAGGGTGGGGAGCAATCAGCCCCAGCATTTT. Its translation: CASRVGSNQPQHF.

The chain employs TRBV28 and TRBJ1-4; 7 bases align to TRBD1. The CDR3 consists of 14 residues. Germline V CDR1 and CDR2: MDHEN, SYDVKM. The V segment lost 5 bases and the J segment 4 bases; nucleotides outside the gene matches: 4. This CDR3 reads CASSTRGLNEKLFF. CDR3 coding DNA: TGTGCCAGCAGTACGAGGGGGCTTAATGAAAAACTGTTTTTT.

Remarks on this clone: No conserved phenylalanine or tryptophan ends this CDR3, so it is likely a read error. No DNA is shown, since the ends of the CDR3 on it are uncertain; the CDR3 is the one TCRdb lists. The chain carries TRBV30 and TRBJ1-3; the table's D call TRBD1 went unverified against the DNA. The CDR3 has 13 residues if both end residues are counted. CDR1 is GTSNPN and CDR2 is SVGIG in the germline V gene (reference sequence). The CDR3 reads CAWSTGTAASVLL.

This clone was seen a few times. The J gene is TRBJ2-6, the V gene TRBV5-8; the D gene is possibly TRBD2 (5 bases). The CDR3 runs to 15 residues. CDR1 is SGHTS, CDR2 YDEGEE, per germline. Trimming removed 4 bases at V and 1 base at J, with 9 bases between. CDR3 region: CASSVEVSGANVLTF. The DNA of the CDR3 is TGTGCCAGCAGCGTGGAGGTGTCTGGGGCCAACGTCCTGACTTTC.

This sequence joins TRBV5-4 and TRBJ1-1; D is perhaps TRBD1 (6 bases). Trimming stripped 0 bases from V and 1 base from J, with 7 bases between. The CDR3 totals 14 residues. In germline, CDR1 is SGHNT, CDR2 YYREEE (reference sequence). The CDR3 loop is CASSLDRENTEAFF. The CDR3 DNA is TGTGCCAGCAGCTTGGACAGGGAGAACACTGAAGCTTTCTTT.

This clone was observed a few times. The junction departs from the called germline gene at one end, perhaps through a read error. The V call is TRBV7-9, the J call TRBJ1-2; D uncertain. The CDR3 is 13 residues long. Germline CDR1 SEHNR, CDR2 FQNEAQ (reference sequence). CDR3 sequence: CASSLASNYGYTF. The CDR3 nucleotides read TGTGCCAGCAGCCTAGCTAGTAACTATGGCTACACCTTC. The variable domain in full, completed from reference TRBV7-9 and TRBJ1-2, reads DTGVSQNPRHKITKRGQNVTFRCDPISEHNRLYWYRQTLGQGPEFLTYFQNEAQLEKSRLLSDRFSAERPKGSFSTLEIQRTEQGDSAMYLCASSLASNYGYTFGSGTRLTVV.

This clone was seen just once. CDR3 DNA sequence: TGTGCCAGCAGCCTCTATGTGGGACAGAACACTGAAGCTTTCTTT. It yields the protein CASSLYVGQNTEAFF. J is TRBJ1-1 and V is TRBV7-8, with D tentatively TRBD1 (6 bases). Between the trimmed V and J ends, which lost 5 bases and 1 base, there was a span of 14 bases. Germline V gene lookup returns CDR1 SGHVS and CDR2 FQNEAQ. This CDR3 has 15 residues.

Written as DNA, the CDR3 is TGCGCCAGCAGCACGACGGGGGGGTTAACAGATACGCAGTATTTT. It yields the protein CASSTTGGLTDTQYF. V usage is TRBV5-1 and J usage is TRBJ2-3, with 8 positions matching TRBD2. Unmatched junction bases numbered 7, after V lost 4 bases and J lost 3 bases. Germline CDR1 reads SGHRS; CDR2 reads YFSETQ. This CDR3 contains 15 residues. The variable domain in full, with the rest retrieved from reference TRBV5-1 and TRBJ2-3, is KAGVTQTPRYLIKTRGQQVTLSCSPISGHRSVSWYQQTPGQGLQFLFEYFSETQRNKGNFPGRFSGRQFSNSRSEMNVSTLELGDSALYLCASSTTGGLTDTQYFGPGTRLTVL.

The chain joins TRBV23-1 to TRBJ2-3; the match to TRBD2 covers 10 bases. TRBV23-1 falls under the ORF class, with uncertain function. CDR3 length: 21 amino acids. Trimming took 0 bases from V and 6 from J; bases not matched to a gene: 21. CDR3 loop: CASSQSKDKLAGASASDTQYF. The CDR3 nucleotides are TGCGCCAGCAGTCAATCCAAGGACAAGCTAGCGGGGGCCTCGGCATCCGATACGCAGTATTTT.